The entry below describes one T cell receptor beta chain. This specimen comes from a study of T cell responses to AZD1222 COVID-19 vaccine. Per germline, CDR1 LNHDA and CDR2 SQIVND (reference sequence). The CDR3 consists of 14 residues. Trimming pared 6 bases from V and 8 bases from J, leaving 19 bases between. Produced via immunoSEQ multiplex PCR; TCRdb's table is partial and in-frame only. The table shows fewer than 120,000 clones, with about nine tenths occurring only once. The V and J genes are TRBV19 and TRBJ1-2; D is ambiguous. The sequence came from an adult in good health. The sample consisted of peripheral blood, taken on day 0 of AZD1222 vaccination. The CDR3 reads CASSPSVALNGYTF. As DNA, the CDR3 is TGTGCCAGTAGCCCCTCAGTAGCCCTTAACGGCTACACCTTC.